The 16 T cell receptor beta chains below were found in one sample sequenced in a study of radiotherapy plus CTLA-4 blockade in lung cancer. Clones were read by immunoSEQ multiplex PCR, and TCRdb kept only the in-frame ones, dropping some. Here the sample spans about 16,000 clones, around 70% being singletons. The source was peripheral blood, collected from a patient treated with radiotherapy plus ipilimumab. These receptors originate from a human donor with non-small cell lung cancer whose response to radiotherapy plus ipilimumab could not be evaluated.

The CDR3 region is CASSWQFNEKLFF. Here the CDR3 DNA reads TGTGCCAGCAGTTGGCAGTTTAATGAAAAACTGTTTTTT. V is TRBV6-6 and J is TRBJ1-4, with D unclear. Trimming removed 4 bases at V and 4 bases at J, with 7 bases between. CDR1 and CDR2 from the germline V gene are MNHNY and SVGAGI (reference sequence). This CDR3 has 13 residues.

This clone has a count of ten or more. This CDR3 is also generated by other DNA sequences in the sample. The chain recombines TRBV7-9 with TRBJ2-7; perhaps TRBD2 as D (6 bases). CDR3 length equals 14 residues. Germline V gene lookup returns CDR1 SEHNR and CDR2 FQNEAQ (reference sequence). V was shortened by 5 bases and J by 3 bases, with 14 bases between the two germline ends. The CDR3, as DNA: TGTGCCAGCAGCCTGCGCGGGACGGACTACGAGCAGTACTTC. Its protein product is CASSLRGTDYEQYF.

About this clone: The junction does not match germline at one end; this may be a read error. CDR3 region: CASSVGAGWMGF. CDR3 DNA sequence: TGTGCCAGCAGTGTTGGTGCAGGATGGATGGGCTTC. This rearrangement joins TRBV6-1 to TRBJ1-2; D is ambiguous. The CDR3 sequence is 12 residues long. The germline V gene has CDR1 MNHNS and CDR2 SASEGT.

The chain uses TRBV5-1 and TRBJ2-7; 10 positions agree with TRBD1. Germline values: CDR1 SGHRS, CDR2 YFSETQ. V lost 4 bases and J lost 4; bases outside the gene matches: 8. The CDR3 runs to 15 residues. The CDR3 DNA sequence: TGCGCCAGCAGCCAATCCGGGACAGGGGTTTACGAGCAGTACTTC. As protein: CASSQSGTGVYEQYF.

V usage is TRBV5-1 and J usage is TRBJ2-5, with TRBD2 matching over 10 bases. Germline V gene sequence: CDR1 SGHRS, CDR2 YFSETQ. This CDR3 contains 17 residues. V dropped 0 bases and J dropped 1; count of bases not matched to a gene: 6. The CDR3 spells CASSLVASGGVQETQYF. The DNA of the CDR3 is TGCGCCAGCAGCTTGGTAGCTAGCGGGGGAGTCCAAGAGACCCAGTACTTC.

The chain has TRBV29-1 and TRBJ2-7; 7 bases map to TRBD1. The J segment lost 2 bases and the V segment lost 4 bases, leaving 5 bases of the junction unmatched. CDR3 size: 13 residues. The V gene's germline CDR1 is SQVTM and CDR2 ANQGSEA. The CDR3 region is CSVGDRVAYEQYF. The DNA for the CDR3 is TGCAGCGTTGGAGACAGGGTCGCCTACGAGCAGTACTTC.

The chain has TRBV11-3 and TRBJ2-2; 11 bases agree with TRBD1. CDR1 and CDR2 from the germline V gene are SGHNT and YENEEA. The length of the CDR3 is 16 residues. V shed 3 bases, J shed 5 bases, and the junction held 5 bases outside the gene matches. The CDR3 reads CASSFPGQGETGELFF. CDR3 nucleotides: TGTGCCAGCAGCTTTCCGGGACAGGGGGAGACCGGGGAGCTGTTTTTT.

Only a few counts were recorded for this clone. One end of the junction is discordant with germline, which a read error may explain. The sample holds other DNA sequences that translate to the same CDR3. This chain links TRBV5-3 with TRBJ2-7, with D perhaps matching TRBD1 (7 bases). TRBV5-3 is noted as an ORF with a role that remains uncertain. The CDR3 runs 14 residues. The CDR3 DNA is TGTGCCAGCAGCTTGCGCGGGACAGACTACGAGCAGTACTTC. This codes for CASSLRGTDYEQYF.

The chain recombines TRBV27 with TRBJ2-3, with TRBD1 identical over 7 bases. This CDR3 comprises 14 residues. V lost 6 bases to trimming and J lost 1 base; unmatched junction nucleotides: 4. Germline values: CDR1 MNHEY, CDR2 SMNVEV (reference sequence). CDR3 sequence reads: CASRDRVGTDTQYF. CDR3 in DNA: TGTGCCAGCAGAGACAGGGTGGGCACAGATACGCAGTATTTT.

The chain employs TRBV2 and TRBJ1-2; 7 positions match TRBD1. J gave up 6 bases and V 8 bases, and 6 bases lay outside the gene matches. Germline CDR1 is SNHLY and CDR2 is FYNNEI. This CDR3 is built from 12 residues. The CDR3 bases are TGTGCCAGCCCTGACAGGGAGAATGGCTACACCTTC. Translation: CASPDRENGYTF. Looking up the rest from reference TRBV2 and TRBJ1-2 gives the full variable domain: EPEVTQTPSHQVTQMGQEVILRCVPISNHLYFYWYRQILGQKVEFLVSFYNNEISEKSEIFDDQFSVERPDGSNFTLKIRSTKLEDSAMYFCASPDRENGYTFGSGTRLTVV.

The genes are TRBV27 and TRBJ1-4, with D perhaps matching TRBD1 (5 bases). Trimming cost V 3 bases and J 4 bases, with 9 bases left between them. CDR1 and CDR2 from the germline V gene are MNHEY and SMNVEV (reference sequence). CDR3 length equals 14 residues. Here the CDR3 reads CASSFSGGNEKLFF. The CDR3 DNA is TGTGCCAGCAGTTTTTCGGGGGGTAATGAAAAACTGTTTTTT.

V gene TRBV5-4 combines with J gene TRBJ2-6; the match to TRBD1 covers 7 bases. The V gene end was trimmed by 4 bases and the J gene end by 0 bases; junction bases not matched to a gene: 13. Germline V gene data show CDR1 as SGHNT and CDR2 as YYREEE (reference sequence). The CDR3 length is 19 residues. CDR3 loop: CASSRARTGTTSGANVLTF. The CDR3 DNA reads TGTGCCAGCAGCCGGGCTCGGACAGGTACTACCTCTGGGGCCAACGTCCTGACTTTC.

The table lists this clone with a count of one. The V and J genes are TRBV5-1 and TRBJ2-1; TRBD2 matches at 11 bases. CDR3 length: 15 amino acids. Germline V lookup: CDR1 SGHRS, CDR2 YFSETQ. J lost 9 bases, V lost 4 bases, and 9 bases had no gene match. CDR3 loop: CASSVDTSGGPEQFF. The CDR3 DNA reads as TGCGCCAGCAGCGTTGACACTAGCGGGGGCCCTGAGCAGTTCTTC.

The V and J genes are TRBV7-8 and TRBJ2-3; 13 bases map to TRBD2. The CDR3 has 17 amino acids. Germline CDR1 is SGHVS and CDR2 is FQNEAQ. The V and J ends lost 4 bases and 2 bases, in that order; junction bases with no gene match: 6. Here the CDR3 DNA reads TGTGCCAGCAGCTCCGCGACTAGCGGGGGGCCCACAGATACGCAGTATTTT. Protein product: CASSSATSGGPTDTQYF.

The rearrangement joins TRBV30 to TRBJ1-6, with TRBD1 matching over 11 bases. CDR1 and CDR2 (germline): GTSNPN, SVGIG (reference sequence). The CDR3 covers 14 residues. V trimming: 7 bases; J trimming: 5 bases; junction bases outside the gene matches: 4. Written as DNA, the CDR3 is TGTGCCTCGGGACAGGGGGTCAATAATTCACCCCTCCACTTT. Translation gives CASGQGVNNSPLHF.

This clone was seen a few times. The V call is TRBV18, the J call TRBJ1-3; no firm D call. V was pared by 6 bases and J by 0 bases, with 12 bases between. CDR3 length equals 15 residues. Germline assignment: CDR1 KGHSH and CDR2 LQKENI. The CDR3 loop reads CASSPDLNSGNTIYF. CDR3 nucleotide sequence: TGTGCCAGCTCTCCGGACTTAAACTCTGGAAACACCATATATTTT.